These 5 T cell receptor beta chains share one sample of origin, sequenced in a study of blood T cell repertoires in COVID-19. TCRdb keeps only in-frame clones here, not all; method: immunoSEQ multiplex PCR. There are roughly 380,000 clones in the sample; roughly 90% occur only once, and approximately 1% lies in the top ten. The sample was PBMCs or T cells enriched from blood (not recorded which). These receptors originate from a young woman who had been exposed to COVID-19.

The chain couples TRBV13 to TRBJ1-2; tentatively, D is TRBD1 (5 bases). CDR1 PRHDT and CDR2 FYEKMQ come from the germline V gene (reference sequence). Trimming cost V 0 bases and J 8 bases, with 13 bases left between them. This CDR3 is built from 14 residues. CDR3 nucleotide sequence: TGTGCCAGCAGCTTAGGTCCAGGGTCAAACGGCTACACCTTC. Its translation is CASSLGPGSNGYTF.

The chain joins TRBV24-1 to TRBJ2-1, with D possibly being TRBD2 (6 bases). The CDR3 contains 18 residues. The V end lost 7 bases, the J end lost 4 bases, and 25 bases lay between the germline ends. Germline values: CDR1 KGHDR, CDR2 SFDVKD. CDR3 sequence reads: CATSHGTQPGVRYNEQFF. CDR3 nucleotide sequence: TGTGCCACCAGCCATGGCACCCAACCGGGAGTCCGGTACAATGAGCAGTTCTTC.

CDR3 sequence (DNA): TGTGCCAGCAGTTTACTAGTCGGAACTGGGGCCAACGTCCTGACTTTC. This translates into CASSLLVGTGANVLTF. The chain employs TRBV28 and TRBJ2-6; D gene uncertain. The CDR3 runs 16 residues. The V end lost 2 bases, the J end lost 2 bases, and 10 bases lay between the germline ends. The germline V gene encodes CDR1 MDHEN and CDR2 SYDVKM.

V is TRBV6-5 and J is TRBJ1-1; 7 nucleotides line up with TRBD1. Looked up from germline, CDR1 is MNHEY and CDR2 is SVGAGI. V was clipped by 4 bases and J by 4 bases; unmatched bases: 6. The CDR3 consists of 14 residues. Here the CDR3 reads CASSLDQGGTEAFF. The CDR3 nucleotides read TGTGCCAGCAGTTTGGATCAGGGGGGCACTGAAGCTTTCTTT.

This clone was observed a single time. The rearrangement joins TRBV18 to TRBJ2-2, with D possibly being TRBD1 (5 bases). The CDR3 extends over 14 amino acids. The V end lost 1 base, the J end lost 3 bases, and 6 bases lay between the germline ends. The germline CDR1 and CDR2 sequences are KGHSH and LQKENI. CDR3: CASSPLTDTGELFF. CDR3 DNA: TGTGCCAGCTCACCACTGACAGACACCGGGGAGCTGTTTTTT.